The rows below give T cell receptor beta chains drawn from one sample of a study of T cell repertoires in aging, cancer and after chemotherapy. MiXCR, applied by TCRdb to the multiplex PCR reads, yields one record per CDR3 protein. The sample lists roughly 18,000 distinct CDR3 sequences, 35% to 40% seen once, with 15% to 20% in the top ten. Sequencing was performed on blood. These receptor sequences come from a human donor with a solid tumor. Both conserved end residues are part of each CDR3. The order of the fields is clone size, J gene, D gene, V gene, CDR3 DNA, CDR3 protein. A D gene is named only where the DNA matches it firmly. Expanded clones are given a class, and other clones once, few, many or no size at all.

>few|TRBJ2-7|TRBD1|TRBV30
TGTGCCTGGATGGGGACAGGGGCGTCCGAGCAGTACTTC
CAWMGTGASEQYF
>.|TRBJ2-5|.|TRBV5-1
TGCGCCAGCAGCTTGGTTACGTCCCTGAGGGAGACCCAGTACTTC
CASSLVTSLRETQYF
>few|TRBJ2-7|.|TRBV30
TGTGTCGCGAAGTGGGGTGGAGAGCAGTACTTC
CVAKWGGEQYF
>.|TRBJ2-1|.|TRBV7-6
TGTGCCAGCAGCTTAAGGCAGGGATACAATGAGCAGTTCTTC
CASSLRQGYNEQFF
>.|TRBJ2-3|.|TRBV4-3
TGCGCCAGCAGCCAAGACGGCACCAGCGCCCGCACAGATACGCAGTATTTT
CASSQDGTSARTDTQYF
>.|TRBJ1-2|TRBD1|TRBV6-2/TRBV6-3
TGTGCCAGCAGTCCGGACAGGGCCCGCTACACCTTC
CASSPDRARYTF
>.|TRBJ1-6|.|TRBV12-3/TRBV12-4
TGTGCCAGCAGTCCACGAGTAGGTGGTAATTCACCCCTCCACTTT
CASSPRVGGNSPLHF
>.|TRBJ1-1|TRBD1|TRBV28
TGTGCCAGCAGTTCTTCAGGACAGGGAGGCACTGAAGCTTTCTTT
CASSSSGQGGTEAFF
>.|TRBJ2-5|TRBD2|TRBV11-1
TGTGCCAGCAGCTTAGGGACTAGCGGGGGTTGGCAAGAGACCCAGTACTTC
CASSLGTSGGWQETQYF
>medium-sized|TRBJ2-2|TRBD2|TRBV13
TGTGCCAGCACGCTAGCGGGAGGGCCCGGGGAGCTGTTTTTT
CASTLAGGPGELFF
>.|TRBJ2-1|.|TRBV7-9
TGTGCCAGCAGCCCCAGGGGCGATATCTCCTACAATGAGCAGTTCTTC
CASSPRGDISYNEQFF
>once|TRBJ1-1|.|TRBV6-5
TGTGCCAGCAGTTGGGAGGAGGGCATGAACACTGAAGCTTTCTTT
CASSWEEGMNTEAFF
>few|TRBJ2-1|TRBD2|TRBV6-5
TGTGCCAGCAGGAGACTAGCGGGATTCGGTGAGCAGTTCTTC
CASRRLAGFGEQFF
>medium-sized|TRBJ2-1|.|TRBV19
TGTGCCAGTACCAATTTGGCCTACAATGAGCAGTTCTTC
CASTNLAYNEQFF
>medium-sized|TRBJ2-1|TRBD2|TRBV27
TGTGCCAGCAGTTTATGGCTAGCGGCCAATGAGCAGTTCTTC
CASSLWLAANEQFF
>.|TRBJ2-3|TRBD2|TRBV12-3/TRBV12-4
TGTGCCATCACTTCGACTAGCGGGAGTAAAGATACGCAGTATTTT
CAITSTSGSKDTQYF
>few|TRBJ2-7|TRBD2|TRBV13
TGTGCCAGCAGCTGGACTAGCGGGGCGCCTGCTTACGAGCAGTACTTC
CASSWTSGAPAYEQYF
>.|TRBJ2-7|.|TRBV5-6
TGTGCCAGCAGCTTGGGGGCTAACGAGCAGTACTTC
CASSLGANEQYF
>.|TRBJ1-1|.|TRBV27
TGTGCCAGCAGTTTATTGATGGGTGAAGCTTTCTTT
CASSLLMGEAFF
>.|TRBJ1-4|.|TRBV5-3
TGCGCCAGCAGCCCGGGACCTGGGGAAAAACTGTTTTTT
CASSPGPGEKLFF
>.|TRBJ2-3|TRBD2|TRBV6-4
TGTGCCAGCACCGAAAGCGGGGGCAGCACAGATACGCAGTATTTT
CASTESGGSTDTQYF
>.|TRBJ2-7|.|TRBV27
TGTGCCAGCAGTACCCCCGACAGAAAGACCCCCTACGAGCAGTACTTC
CASSTPDRKTPYEQYF